This T cell receptor beta chain originates from a study of shared clonotypes between healthy human individuals. Naive-designated CD8 cells lacked CD45RO, were positively enriched for CCR7, and omitted terminally differentiated effector memory CD45RA+ cells. The donors, healthy adults who were HIV-negative, had experienced no recent acute infections or vaccinations. Researchers divided each subset's genomic DNA evenly across several immunoSEQ plates. Sorted subsets were amplified in replicate PCRs using 200 ng DNA, around 30,000 T cell genomes. Produced via immunoSEQ multiplex PCR; TCRdb's table is partial and in-frame only. The data hold 750,000 to 1,000,000 clones, with nearly 95% observed a single time. The receptor's source is a young man in good health. Material for sequencing was naive CD8+ T cells sorted from blood.

This chain's CDR3 is CASSSTGADVLKETQYF. CDR3 coding DNA: TGTGCCAGCAGCTCAACAGGGGCGGACGTTCTAAAAGAGACCCAGTACTTC. The chain combines TRBV7-9 with TRBJ2-5; 7 nucleotides align to TRBD1. V gave up 4 bases and J gave up 3 bases; unmatched junction bases: 14. The CDR3 spans 17 residues. The germline V gene encodes CDR1 SEHNR and CDR2 FQNEAQ (reference sequence).